Below, one TCR beta chain is given with its context. Generated by immunoSEQ multiplex PCR, the TCRdb table keeps only in-frame clones and is missing some. Of roughly 100,000 clones in the sample, 91% were seen once. This sample was included in a study of T cell responses to AZD1222 COVID-19 vaccine. CDR3 size: 13 residues. The V end lost 5 bases, the J end lost 6 bases, and 17 bases lay between the germline ends. The germline gives CDR1 GTSNPN, CDR2 SVGIG (reference sequence). This chain joins TRBV30 and TRBJ2-7; D gene unclear. Sample: peripheral blood, taken on day 0 of AZD1222 vaccination. The source is an adult in good health. CDR3 nucleotide sequence: TGTGCCTGGGGTAATCGGATCATCGGCGAGCAGTACTTC. Amino acid sequence: CAWGNRIIGEQYF.